One and the same sample provided the 5 T cell receptor beta chains below, sequenced in a study of blood T cell repertoires in COVID-19. The method was immunoSEQ multiplex PCR; TCRdb's version includes in-frame clones alone and lacks a portion of them. The data contain some 200,000 clones, roughly 84% of them singletons. The specimen sequenced was peripheral blood. Source of these receptors: a man aged 50 or older with COVID-19, enrolled during active disease.

The chain joins TRBV6-5 to TRBJ1-1; TRBD1 agrees at 8 bases. The germline V gene has CDR1 MNHEY and CDR2 SVGAGI. The CDR3 totals 15 residues. V was pared by 10 bases and J by 4 bases, with 14 bases of the junction left unmatched. CDR3 amino acids: CATRGSGGAGTEAFF. The CDR3 bases are TGTGCCACCCGAGGATCAGGGGGCGCGGGCACTGAAGCTTTCTTT.

The chain links TRBV5-4 to TRBJ1-2; 7 nucleotides match TRBD1. The CDR3 contains 13 residues. Germline V gene data show CDR1 as SGHNT and CDR2 as YYREEE (reference sequence). V lost 0 bases to trimming and J lost 8 bases; unmatched junction nucleotides: 4. The CDR3 nucleotides are TGTGCCAGCAGCTTGGAGGGGGCTCGGGGCTACACCTTC. It codes for CASSLEGARGYTF.

This clone was recorded only once. The chain links TRBV11-1 to TRBJ2-4; weak D call: TRBD2 (7 bases). Trimming stripped 6 bases from V and 7 bases from J, with 19 bases between. The length of the CDR3 is 15 residues. Germline assignment: CDR1 SGHAT and CDR2 FQDESV (reference sequence). In nucleotides, the CDR3 is TGTGCCAGCAGGGCCAACCTCGGGGGGCTGAACATTCAGTACTTC. Protein sequence: CASRANLGGLNIQYF.

The chain has TRBV6-5 and TRBJ1-1; 8 positions match TRBD1. The CDR3 has 15 residues. Germline V gives CDR1 MNHEY, CDR2 SVGAGI. V gave up 4 bases and J gave up 4 bases; unmatched junction bases: 8. CDR3 in amino acids: CASSSFSGGLTEAFF. DNA for the CDR3: TGTGCCAGCAGTTCCTTCTCAGGGGGCCTCACTGAAGCTTTCTTT.

J is TRBJ2-1 and V is TRBV4-3, with D perhaps matching TRBD2 (7 bases). The V end was cut by 1 base, the J end by 9 bases, with 22 bases between. The germline gives CDR1 LGHNA, CDR2 YSLEER. The CDR3 spans 17 residues. CDR3 protein: CASSQGRGGGRRGEQFF. CDR3 bases: TGCGCCAGCAGCCAAGGGCGAGGGGGGGGGCGGAGGGGTGAGCAGTTCTTC.